The 15 T cell receptor beta chains listed next were all sequenced from one sample in a study of sequential checkpoint blockade in melanoma. Some clones are missing from TCRdb's copy, which holds only in-frame ones; the method was immunoSEQ multiplex PCR. The sample gives some 8,000 clones, over 85% of which show up once; under 15% is in the top ten. Sample treatment: randomized to nivolumab then ipilimumab (arm A) or the reverse (arm B). The material sequenced was CD8+ T cells sorted from blood (inferred from file names), taken from a patient given nivolumab and ipilimumab in sequence. The receptors were gathered from a human donor with melanoma.

The chain is built from TRBV6-5 and TRBJ2-7; D may be TRBD2 (6 bases). This CDR3 comprises 15 residues. Deletions cut 7 bases from V and 2 bases from J, with 18 bases between. Germline V gene lookup returns CDR1 MNHEY and CDR2 SVGAGI. This CDR3 reads CASTNRPTRTYEQYV. In nucleotides, the CDR3 is TGTGCCAGCACTAATCGACCGACTAGAACCTACGAGCAGTACGTC.

The V and J genes are TRBV9 and TRBJ2-7; D remains ambiguous. Germline V gene sequence: CDR1 SGDLS, CDR2 YYNGEE. This CDR3 contains 13 residues. V was trimmed by 3 bases and J by 3 bases, leaving 10 bases between them. In DNA form, the CDR3 reads TGTGCCAGCAGCGCCGGTCTTAACTACGAGCAGTACTTC. Amino acid sequence: CASSAGLNYEQYF. The variable domain in full, with the rest retrieved from reference TRBV9 and TRBJ2-7, is DSGVTQTPKHLITATGQRVTLRCSPRSGDLSVYWYQQSLDQGLQFLIQYYNGEERAKGNILERFSAQQFPDLHSELNLSSLELGDSALYFCASSAGLNYEQYFGPGTRLTVT.

The chain combines TRBV4-3 with TRBJ2-3; D is unclear. Trimming removed 0 bases from V and 3 bases from J, with 10 bases in between. The CDR3 runs to 15 residues. Germline V gives CDR1 LGHNA, CDR2 YSLEER. The CDR3 DNA follows: TGCGCCAGCAGCCAAGATGCGCAGGTAACAGATACGCAGTATTTT. This sequence encodes CASSQDAQVTDTQYF.

V usage is TRBV27 and J usage is TRBJ2-7; D not certain. CDR1 MNHEY and CDR2 SMNVEV come from the germline V gene (reference sequence). The V end was cut by 5 bases, the J end by 3 bases, with 14 bases between. The CDR3 length is 14 residues. This CDR3 reads CASSPLEARYEQYF. In DNA form, the CDR3 reads TGTGCCAGCAGTCCTCTCGAGGCACGCTACGAGCAGTACTTC.

The rearrangement joins TRBV27 to TRBJ2-1; 8 bases match TRBD2. The CDR3 covers 15 residues. CDR1 is MNHEY and CDR2 is SMNVEV in the germline V gene (reference sequence). The trim removed 2 bases at V and 2 bases at J, leaving 2 bases unmatched. The CDR3, as DNA: TGTGCCAGCAGTTTAATAGCGGGACCCTACAATGAGCAGTTCTTC. This translates into CASSLIAGPYNEQFF.

The rearrangement links TRBV9 to TRBJ1-1; 8 positions agree with TRBD1. J lost 1 base, V lost 3 bases, and 8 bases had no gene match. There are 16 residues in the CDR3. The germline gives CDR1 SGDLS, CDR2 YYNGEE. Here the CDR3 DNA reads TGTGCCAGCAGCGCCTTAGACAGGGGAAGGAACACTGAAGCTTTCTTT. It yields the protein CASSALDRGRNTEAFF.

This clone was seen only once. The CDR3 protein is CATRQGNTEAFF. The DNA for the CDR3 is TGTGCCACACGACAGGGGAACACTGAAGCTTTCTTT. This chain connects TRBV19 to TRBJ1-1; 7 bases fit TRBD1. The CDR3 is made up of 12 amino acids. The V segment lost 10 bases and the J segment 1 base; nucleotides outside the gene matches: 3. Per germline, CDR1 LNHDA and CDR2 SQIVND (reference sequence).

The chain has TRBV27 and TRBJ2-7; tentative D call: TRBD2 (6 bases). Trimming took 4 bases from V and 0 from J, leaving 13 bases between them. CDR1 is MNHEY and CDR2 is SMNVEV in the germline V gene (reference sequence). CDR3 length equals 15 residues. The CDR3 is CASSSIGRSSYEQYF. For the CDR3, the DNA is TGTGCCAGCAGTTCAATCGGGAGAAGCTCCTACGAGCAGTACTTC.

The rearrangement joins TRBV9 to TRBJ1-2, with a tentative D call TRBD1 (5 bases). This CDR3 has 16 amino acids. Germline-derived CDR1 and CDR2 are SGDLS and YYNGEE. V was clipped by 4 bases and J by 4 bases, with 20 bases between them. The CDR3: CASSPDQGGLGYGYTF. DNA of the CDR3: TGTGCCAGCAGCCCTGACCAGGGTGGGCTCGGCTATGGCTACACCTTC.

J is TRBJ1-2 and V is TRBV19; 9 nucleotides line up with TRBD1. The germline V gene encodes CDR1 LNHDA and CDR2 SQIVND (reference sequence). The V gene end was trimmed by 5 bases and the J gene end by 7 bases; junction bases not matched to a gene: 8. CDR3 length equals 14 residues. The CDR3 sequence: CASSQLGTGSGYTF. CDR3 bases: TGTGCCAGTAGTCAGCTCGGGACAGGGAGTGGCTACACCTTC.

The rearrangement links TRBV29-1 to TRBJ2-7; D is perhaps TRBD1 (7 bases). Trimming shortened V by 7 bases and J by 2 bases, and 12 bases separated the two germline ends. The CDR3 runs to 12 residues. Germline loops: CDR1 SQVTM, CDR2 ANQGSEA. The DNA for the CDR3 is TGCAGCGCCCAGGGGGGACCCTACGAGCAGTACTTC. It translates to CSAQGGPYEQYF.

Regarding this clone: This sample also contains other DNA sequences that code for the same CDR3. V usage is TRBV27 and J usage is TRBJ2-7; possible D gene TRBD2, 6 bases. Between the trimmed V and J ends, which lost 2 bases and 2 bases, there was a span of 10 bases. This CDR3 spans 14 amino acids. Germline-derived CDR1 and CDR2 are MNHEY and SMNVEV (reference sequence). The CDR3 DNA reads TGTGCCAGCAGTTTAGGAACGGGAGCCTACGAGCAGTACTTC. Amino acid sequence: CASSLGTGAYEQYF.

J is TRBJ2-7 and V is TRBV27; TRBD2 matches at 12 bases. Germline values: CDR1 MNHEY, CDR2 SMNVEV (reference sequence). CDR3 length: 16 amino acids. V trimming: 6 bases; J trimming: 0 bases; junction bases outside the gene matches: 6. The CDR3 DNA follows: TGTGCCAGCAGGGGGGGACTAGCGGGCCCCTCCTACGAGCAGTACTTC. Its protein is CASRGGLAGPSYEQYF.

The chain joins TRBV10-3 to TRBJ1-5; D uncertain. Trimming shortened V by 0 bases and J by 6 bases, and 12 bases separated the two germline ends. CDR1 and CDR2 (germline): ENHRY, SYGVKD. CDR3 length: 15 amino acids. The CDR3 loop is CAISESTGIGQPQHF. The CDR3 region has the DNA TGTGCCATCAGTGAGTCGACGGGGATCGGTCAGCCCCAGCATTTT.

This rearrangement joins TRBV7-9 to TRBJ2-7, with 7 bases fitting TRBD1. J gave up 4 bases and V 5 bases, and 8 bases lay outside the gene matches. The CDR3 length is 14 residues. The germline CDR1 and CDR2 sequences are SEHNR and FQNEAQ (reference sequence). The CDR3, as DNA: TGTGCCAGCAGCATCCTGACAGGGCAGTACGAGCAGTACTTC. Its translation: CASSILTGQYEQYF.